The 12 T cell receptor beta chains below come from one sample, sequenced in a study of cytomegalovirus exposure and HLA in healthy donors. Researchers ran the PCR with 60 Vbeta and 13 Jbeta primers. The method was immunoSEQ multiplex PCR; TCRdb's version includes in-frame clones alone and lacks a portion of them. Of 90,000 to 120,000 clones in the sample, 65% to 75% were seen once. What was sequenced was PBMCs. The receptors derive from a man in his forties in good health and CMV-seropositive.

The V call is TRBV19, the J call TRBJ2-2; D gene uncertain. V dropped 5 bases and J dropped 7 bases, with 8 bases sitting between them. The CDR3 consists of 12 residues. Germline V gene sequence: CDR1 LNHDA, CDR2 SQIVND (reference sequence). The DNA for the CDR3 is TGTGCCAGTAGTCCGGGTAACGGGGAGCTGTTTTTT. Translation gives CASSPGNGELFF. Supplemented by reference TRBV19 and TRBJ2-2, the full variable domain reads DGGITQSPKYLFRKEGQNVTLSCEQNLNHDAMYWYRQDPGQGLRLIYYSQIVNDFQKGDIAEGYSVSREKKESFPLTVTSAQKNPTAFYLCASSPGNGELFFGEGSRLTVL.

This clone occurred a few times. The V and J genes are TRBV11-3 and TRBJ2-1; TRBD2 is a possible D gene (6 bases). In germline, CDR1 is SGHNT, CDR2 YENEEA. Trimming took 5 bases from V and 2 from J, leaving 13 bases between them. The CDR3 runs to 15 residues. This chain's CDR3 is CASSPYGGTYNEQFF. CDR3 bases: TGTGCCAGCAGCCCTTACGGAGGGACCTACAATGAGCAGTTCTTC.

A few counts support this clone. The rearrangement joins TRBV5-1 to TRBJ2-7; 9 bases fit TRBD2. Per the germline V gene, CDR1 is SGHRS and CDR2 is YFSETQ. This CDR3 comprises 14 residues. After removal of 0 bases from V and 4 bases from J, the junction contained 2 bases not matched to a gene. CDR3 amino acids: CASSLDSGRYEQYV. For the CDR3, the DNA is TGCGCCAGCAGCTTGGATAGCGGGAGATACGAGCAGTACGTC.

The chain couples TRBV7-9 to TRBJ2-3; 10 nucleotides line up with TRBD2. The trim removed 2 bases at V and 2 bases at J, leaving 4 bases unmatched. The germline gives CDR1 SEHNR, CDR2 FQNEAQ (reference sequence). The length of the CDR3 is 16 residues. This chain's CDR3 is CASSLTLAGPTDTQYF. Written as DNA, the CDR3 is TGTGCCAGCAGCTTAACACTAGCGGGACCCACAGATACGCAGTATTTT.

J is TRBJ2-7 and V is TRBV29-1, with 7 bases aligning to TRBD1. Trimming at V came to 6 bases and at J to 2 bases, leaving 10 bases not matched to a gene. This CDR3 has 14 residues. Germline assignment: CDR1 SQVTM and CDR2 ANQGSEA. CDR3 nucleotide sequence: TGCAGCGTGCAGACCTCGACAGGGCCCTACGAGCAGTACTTC. This sequence encodes CSVQTSTGPYEQYF.

This chain links TRBV4-2 with TRBJ1-2, with D hard to call. The CDR3 runs 14 residues. V was trimmed by 1 base and J by 2 bases, leaving 8 bases between them. Germline lookup yields CDR1 LGHNA and CDR2 YNFKEQ. The CDR3: CASSQATPNYGYTF. The CDR3 bases are TGTGCCAGCAGCCAAGCGACACCGAACTATGGCTACACCTTC.

Only a few counts were recorded for this clone. V usage is TRBV10-1 and J usage is TRBJ1-1, with D perhaps TRBD1 (6 bases). Germline V gene sequence: CDR1 WNHNN, CDR2 SYGVQD (reference sequence). CDR3 length: 11 residues. V gave up 3 bases and J gave up 8 bases, with 7 bases separating them. DNA for the CDR3: TGCGCCAGCAGTGACGGACAGGAAGCTTTCTTT. It translates to CASSDGQEAFF.

This clone was counted once. The genes are TRBV29-1 and TRBJ2-7; 9 bases fit TRBD1. The germline V gene has CDR1 SQVTM and CDR2 ANQGSEA. V lost 4 bases and J lost 1; bases outside the gene matches: 8. The CDR3 runs 15 residues. CDR3 bases: TGCAGCGTTGCTCAAGGGACAGGGTTTTCCTACGAGCAGTACGTC. Amino acid sequence: CSVAQGTGFSYEQYV.

This clone showed up just a few times. This rearrangement joins TRBV6-1 to TRBJ2-7; 7 nucleotides align to TRBD1. The CDR3 length is 13 residues. CDR1 is MNHNS, CDR2 SASEGT, per germline. V lost 4 bases, J lost 4 bases, and 4 bases stayed unmatched. The CDR3 region has the DNA TGTGCCAGCAGTGCCCGGGGACAGTACGAGCAGTACTTC. It specifies CASSARGQYEQYF.

V and J are TRBV5-1 and TRBJ2-1; TRBD2 agrees at 8 bases. Looked up from germline, CDR1 is SGHRS and CDR2 is YFSETQ. Germline trimming cut 4 bases from V and 2 bases from J; bases unmatched to any gene: 5. The CDR3 runs 15 residues. The CDR3 DNA reads TGCGCCAGCAGCACTATAGCGGGACCCTACAATGAGCAGTTCTTC. Its protein product is CASSTIAGPYNEQFF.

This clone turned up a few times. In DNA form, the CDR3 reads TGCGCCAGCAGCCAAGATTGGACAGGGGTTGGCTACACCTTC. It yields the protein CASSQDWTGVGYTF. The rearrangement uses TRBV4-3 and TRBJ1-2; 9 bases are a match to TRBD1. The V segment lost 0 bases and the J segment 7 bases; nucleotides outside the gene matches: 3. Germline CDR1 LGHNA, CDR2 YSLEER. The CDR3 consists of 14 residues.

This clone was seen ten or more times. The chain combines TRBV11-2 with TRBJ1-1; the D gene is possibly TRBD1 (6 bases). The CDR3 spans 14 residues. CDR1 SGHAT and CDR2 FQNNGV come from the germline V gene. Trimming shortened V by 0 bases and J by 2 bases, and 7 bases separated the two germline ends. This CDR3 reads CASSLEGANTEAFF. CDR3 DNA sequence: TGTGCCAGCAGCTTAGAGGGGGCTAACACTGAAGCTTTCTTT.